This T cell receptor (beta chain) originates from a study of T cells after yellow fever vaccination. Study-level findings and limits: In post-booster samples, most primary-vaccination clones reappeared (about 95% CD4, around 87% CD8). Contaminants from the bulk population, in the form of abundant clonotypes, could be found in FACS-sorted repertoires. Few clonotypes appeared in both CD4 and CD8 compartments.

Germline V gene sequence: CDR1 DFQATT, CDR2 SNEGSKA (reference sequence). CDR3 size: 17 residues. With 1 base clipped from V and 1 base from J, the junction kept 12 bases outside the gene matches. 5'RACE template switching added a universal primer site and UMIs to TCR cDNA. MiXCR was run by TCRdb on the 5' RACE reads, yielding one entry per CDR3 protein. The sample consists of 60,000 to 95,000 distinct CDR3 sequences, around 7% of them appearing once. In this sample, this clonotype turned up many times. Its specificity is not known. The sequence came from a man between 18 and 29 years old who received the YFV17D yellow fever vaccine. This specimen was CD8+ T cells sorted from PBMCs, taken 10 to 11 days after the first yellow fever vaccination. The chain recombines TRBV20-1 with TRBJ2-5; 7 bases are shared with TRBD1. The CDR3 nucleotides read TGCAGTGCTAGAGCGATGGACCGGGACAGCACCCAAGAGACCCAGTACTTC. It specifies CSARAMDRDSTQETQYF.